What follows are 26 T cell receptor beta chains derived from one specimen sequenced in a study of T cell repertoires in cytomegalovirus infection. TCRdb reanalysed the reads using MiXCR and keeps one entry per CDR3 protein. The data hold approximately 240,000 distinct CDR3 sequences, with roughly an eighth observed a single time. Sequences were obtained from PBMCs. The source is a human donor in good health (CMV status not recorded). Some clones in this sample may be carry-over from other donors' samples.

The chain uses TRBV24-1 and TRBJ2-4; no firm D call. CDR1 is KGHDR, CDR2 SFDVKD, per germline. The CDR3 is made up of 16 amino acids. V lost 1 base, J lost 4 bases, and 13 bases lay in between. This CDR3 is CATSDFNRLGKNIQYF. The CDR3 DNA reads TGTGCCACCAGTGATTTCAATCGGTTAGGAAAAAACATTCAGTACTTC.

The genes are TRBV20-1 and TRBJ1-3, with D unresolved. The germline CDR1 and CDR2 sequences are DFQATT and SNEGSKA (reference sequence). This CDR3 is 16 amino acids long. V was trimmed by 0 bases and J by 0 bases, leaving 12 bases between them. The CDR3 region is CSARDGRLNSGNTIYF. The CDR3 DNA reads TGCAGTGCTAGAGATGGGAGACTTAACTCTGGAAACACCATATATTTT.

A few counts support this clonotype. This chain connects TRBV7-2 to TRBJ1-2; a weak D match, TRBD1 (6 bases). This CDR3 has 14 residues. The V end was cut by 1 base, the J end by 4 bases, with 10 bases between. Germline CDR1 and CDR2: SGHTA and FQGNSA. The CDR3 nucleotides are TGTGCCAGCAGCTTAGGGGGGGACATCTATGGCTACACCTTC. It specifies CASSLGGDIYGYTF.

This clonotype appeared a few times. This CDR3 is CASSPKTGTDRNIQYF. The CDR3 coding sequence is TGTGCCAGCAGCCCCAAGACCGGGACGGATCGAAACATTCAGTACTTC. V and J are TRBV5-6 and TRBJ2-4; tentatively, D is TRBD1 or TRBD2 (5 bases each). Per germline, CDR1 SGHDT and CDR2 YYEEEE. The ends were cut back, 4 bases at V and 6 bases at J, with 20 bases in the middle. The CDR3 sequence is 16 residues long.

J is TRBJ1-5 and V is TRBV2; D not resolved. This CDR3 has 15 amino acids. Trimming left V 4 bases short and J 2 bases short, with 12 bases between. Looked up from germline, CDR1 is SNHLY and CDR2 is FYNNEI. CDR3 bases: TGTGCCAGCAGTGGTTTAAAGGTCGGCAATCAGCCCCAGCATTTT. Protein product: CASSGLKVGNQPQHF.

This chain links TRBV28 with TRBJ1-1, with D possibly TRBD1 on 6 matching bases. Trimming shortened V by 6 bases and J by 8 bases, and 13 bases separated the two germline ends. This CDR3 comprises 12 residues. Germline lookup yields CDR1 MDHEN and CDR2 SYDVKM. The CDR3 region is CASSAGTSEAFF. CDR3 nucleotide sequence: TGTGCCAGCAGCGCCGGGACATCCGAAGCTTTCTTT.

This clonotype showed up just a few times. CDR3 bases: TGTGCCAGCAGCCAAGATCGGACAGTCCGAGTGACCCAGTACTTC. Translation gives CASSQDRTVRVTQYF. The chain couples TRBV3-1 to TRBJ2-5; D is possibly TRBD1 (6 bases). Germline CDR1 LGHDT, CDR2 YNNKEL (reference sequence). Trimming shortened V by 0 bases and J by 7 bases, and 15 bases separated the two germline ends. This CDR3 is 15 amino acids long.

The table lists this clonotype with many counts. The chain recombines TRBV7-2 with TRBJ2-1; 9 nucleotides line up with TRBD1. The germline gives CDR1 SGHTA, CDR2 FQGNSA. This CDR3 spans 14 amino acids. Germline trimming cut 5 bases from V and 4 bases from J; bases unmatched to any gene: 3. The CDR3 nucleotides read TGTGCCAGCAGCCCCGGGACAGGGTACAATGAGCAGTTCTTC. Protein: CASSPGTGYNEQFF.

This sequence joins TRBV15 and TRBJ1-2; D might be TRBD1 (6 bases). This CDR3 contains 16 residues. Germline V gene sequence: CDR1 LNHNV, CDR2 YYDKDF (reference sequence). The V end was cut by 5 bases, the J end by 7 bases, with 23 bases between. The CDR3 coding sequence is TGTGCCACCAGCGGAGGGTTCCCTCCGGGGGCTGGTGGCTACACCTTC. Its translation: CATSGGFPPGAGGYTF.

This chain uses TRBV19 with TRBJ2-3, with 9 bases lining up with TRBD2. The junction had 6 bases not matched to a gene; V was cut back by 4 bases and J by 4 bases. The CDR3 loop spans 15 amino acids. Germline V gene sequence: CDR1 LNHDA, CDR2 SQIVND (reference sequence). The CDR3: CASSKKGLAPDTQYF. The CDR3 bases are TGTGCCAGTAGTAAAAAGGGACTAGCTCCAGATACGCAGTATTTT.

CDR3 bases: TGTGCCATCAGTGACCTAGCGGGAGGAGCTGAGCAGTTCTTC. Translated: CAISDLAGGAEQFF. J is TRBJ2-1 and V is TRBV10-3; TRBD2 aligns across 11 bases. The CDR3 runs 14 residues. Trimming at V came to 3 bases and at J to 9 bases, leaving 4 bases not matched to a gene. Germline assignment: CDR1 ENHRY and CDR2 SYGVKD.

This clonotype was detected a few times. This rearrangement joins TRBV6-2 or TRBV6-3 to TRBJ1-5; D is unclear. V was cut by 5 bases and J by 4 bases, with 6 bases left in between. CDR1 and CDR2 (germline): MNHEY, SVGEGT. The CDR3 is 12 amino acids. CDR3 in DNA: TGTGCCAGCAGTACACTTAATCAGCCCCAGCATTTT. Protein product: CASSTLNQPQHF.

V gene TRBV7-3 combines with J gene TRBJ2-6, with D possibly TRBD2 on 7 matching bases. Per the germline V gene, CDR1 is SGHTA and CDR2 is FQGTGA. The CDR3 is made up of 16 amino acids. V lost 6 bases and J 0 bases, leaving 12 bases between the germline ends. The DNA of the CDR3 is TGTGCCAGCAGTTATAGGGGGGGCTCTGGGGCCAACGTCCTGACTTTC. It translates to CASSYRGGSGANVLTF.

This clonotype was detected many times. CDR3 loop: CASSPSILGDEQYF. CDR3 DNA: TGTGCCAGCAGCCCCTCCATACTAGGGGACGAGCAGTACTTC. The V call is TRBV7-9, the J call TRBJ2-7, with D perhaps being TRBD1 or TRBD2 (5 bases each). Germline-derived CDR1 and CDR2 are SEHNR and FQNEAQ (reference sequence). V lost 5 bases to trimming and J lost 5 bases, with 16 bases between them. This CDR3 comprises 14 residues.

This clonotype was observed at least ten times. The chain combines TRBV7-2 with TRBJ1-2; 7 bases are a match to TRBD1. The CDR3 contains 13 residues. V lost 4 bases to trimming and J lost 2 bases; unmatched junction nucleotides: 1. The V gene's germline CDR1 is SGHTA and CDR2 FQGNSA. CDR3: CASSSGQNYGYTF. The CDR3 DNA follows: TGTGCCAGCAGCTCGGGACAGAACTATGGCTACACCTTC.

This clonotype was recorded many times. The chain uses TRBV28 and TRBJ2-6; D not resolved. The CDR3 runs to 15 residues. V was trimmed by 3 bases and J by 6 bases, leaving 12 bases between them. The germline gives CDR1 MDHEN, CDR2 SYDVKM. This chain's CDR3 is CASSFSPLEANVLTF. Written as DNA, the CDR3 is TGTGCCAGCAGTTTCTCCCCCCTGGAGGCCAACGTCCTGACTTTC.

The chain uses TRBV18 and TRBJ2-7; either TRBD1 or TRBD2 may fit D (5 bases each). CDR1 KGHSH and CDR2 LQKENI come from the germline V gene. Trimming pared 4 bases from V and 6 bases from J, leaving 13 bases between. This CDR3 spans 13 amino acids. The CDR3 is CASSLDSGGEQYF. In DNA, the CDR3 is TGTGCCAGCTCACTCGACAGTGGGGGCGAGCAGTACTTC.

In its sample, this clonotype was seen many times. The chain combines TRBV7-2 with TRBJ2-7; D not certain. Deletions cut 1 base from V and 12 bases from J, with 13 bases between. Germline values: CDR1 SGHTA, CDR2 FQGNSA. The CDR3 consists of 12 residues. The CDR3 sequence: CASSLDVGSLYF. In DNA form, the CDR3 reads TGTGCCAGCAGCTTAGATGTCGGCTCCCTGTACTTC.

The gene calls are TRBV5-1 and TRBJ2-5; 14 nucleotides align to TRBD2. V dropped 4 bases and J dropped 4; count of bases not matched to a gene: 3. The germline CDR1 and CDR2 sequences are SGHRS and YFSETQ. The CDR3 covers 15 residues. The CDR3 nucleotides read TGCGCCAGCAGCGCGGGACTAGCGGGAGTAGAGACCCAGTACTTC. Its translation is CASSAGLAGVETQYF.

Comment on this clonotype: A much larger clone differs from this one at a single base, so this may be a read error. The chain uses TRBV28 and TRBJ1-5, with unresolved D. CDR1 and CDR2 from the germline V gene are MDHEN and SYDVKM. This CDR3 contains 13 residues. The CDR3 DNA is TGTGCCCGCAGTTCTCATAGCAATCAGCCCCAGCATTTT. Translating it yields CARSSHSNQPQHF.

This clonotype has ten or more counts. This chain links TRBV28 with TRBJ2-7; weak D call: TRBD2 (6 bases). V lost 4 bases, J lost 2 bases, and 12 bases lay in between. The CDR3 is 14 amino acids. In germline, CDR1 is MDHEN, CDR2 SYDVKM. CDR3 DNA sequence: TGTGCCAGCAGTTCCGGAGGGAAGGCCTACGAGCAGTACTTC. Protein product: CASSSGGKAYEQYF.

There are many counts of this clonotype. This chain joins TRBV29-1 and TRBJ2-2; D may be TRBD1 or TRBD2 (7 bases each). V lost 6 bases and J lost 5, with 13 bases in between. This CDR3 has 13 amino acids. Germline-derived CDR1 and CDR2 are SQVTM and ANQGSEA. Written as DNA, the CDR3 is TGCAGCGTGAGCGGGACAGCTACCGGGGAGCTGTTTTTT. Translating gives CSVSGTATGELFF.

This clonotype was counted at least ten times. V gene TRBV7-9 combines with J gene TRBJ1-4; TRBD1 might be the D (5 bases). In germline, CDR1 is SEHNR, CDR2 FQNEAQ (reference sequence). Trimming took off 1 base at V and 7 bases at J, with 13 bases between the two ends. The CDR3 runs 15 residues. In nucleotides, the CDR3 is TGTGCCAGCAGCTTAGTTGCGATTGGGGGTGAAAAACTGTTTTTT. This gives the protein CASSLVAIGGEKLFF.

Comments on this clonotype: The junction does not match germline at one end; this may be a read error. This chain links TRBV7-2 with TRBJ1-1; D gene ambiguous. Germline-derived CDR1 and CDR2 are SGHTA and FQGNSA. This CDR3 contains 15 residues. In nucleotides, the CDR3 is TGTGCCAGCAGCTTAGGTTCGGGGTTGAACACTGAAGCTTTATTT. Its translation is CASSLGSGLNTEALF.

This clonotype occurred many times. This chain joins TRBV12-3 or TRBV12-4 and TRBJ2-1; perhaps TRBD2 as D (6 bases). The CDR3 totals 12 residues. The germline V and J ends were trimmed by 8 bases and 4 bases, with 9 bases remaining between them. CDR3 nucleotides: TGTGCCAGCGGCAGCGGGTACAATGAGCAGTTCTTC. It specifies CASGSGYNEQFF.

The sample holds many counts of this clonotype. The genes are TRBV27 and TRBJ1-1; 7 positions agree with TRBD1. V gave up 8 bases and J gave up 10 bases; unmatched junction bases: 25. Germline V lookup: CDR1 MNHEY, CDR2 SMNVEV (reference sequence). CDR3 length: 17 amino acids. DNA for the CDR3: TGTGCCAGCGTCAGTTCGGGACAGCTCGGGCCCTCGGGAATAGCTTTCTTT. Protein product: CASVSSGQLGPSGIAFF.